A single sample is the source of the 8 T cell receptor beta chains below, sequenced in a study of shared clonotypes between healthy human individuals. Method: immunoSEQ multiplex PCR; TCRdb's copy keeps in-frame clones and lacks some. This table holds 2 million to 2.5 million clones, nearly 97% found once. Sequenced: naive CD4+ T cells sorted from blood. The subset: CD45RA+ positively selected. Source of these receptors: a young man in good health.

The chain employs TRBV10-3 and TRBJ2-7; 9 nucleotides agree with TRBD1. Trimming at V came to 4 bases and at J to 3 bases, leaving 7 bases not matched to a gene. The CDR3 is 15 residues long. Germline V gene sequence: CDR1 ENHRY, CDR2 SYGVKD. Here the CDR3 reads CAISGTGTGIYEQYF. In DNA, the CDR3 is TGTGCCATCAGTGGAACCGGGACAGGGATCTACGAGCAGTACTTC.

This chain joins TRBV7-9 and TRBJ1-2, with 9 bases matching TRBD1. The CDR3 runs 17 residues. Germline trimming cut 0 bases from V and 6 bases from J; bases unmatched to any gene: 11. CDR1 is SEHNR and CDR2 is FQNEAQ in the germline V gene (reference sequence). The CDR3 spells CASSLAALDRGVDGYTF. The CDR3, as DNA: TGTGCCAGCAGCTTAGCGGCCTTGGACAGGGGAGTTGATGGCTACACCTTC.

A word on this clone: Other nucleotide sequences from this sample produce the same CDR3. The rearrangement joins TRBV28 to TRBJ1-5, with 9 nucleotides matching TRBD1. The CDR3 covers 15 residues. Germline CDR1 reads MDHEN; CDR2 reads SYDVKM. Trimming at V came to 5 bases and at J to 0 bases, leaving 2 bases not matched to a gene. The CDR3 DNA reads TGTGCCAGCAGTCGGACAGGGGCTAGCAATCAGCCCCAGCATTTT. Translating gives CASSRTGASNQPQHF.

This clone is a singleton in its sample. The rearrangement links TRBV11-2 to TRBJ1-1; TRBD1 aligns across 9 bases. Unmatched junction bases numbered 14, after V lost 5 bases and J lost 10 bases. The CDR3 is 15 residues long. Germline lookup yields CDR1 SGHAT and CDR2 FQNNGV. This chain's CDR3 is CASSPRPGTGLGAFF. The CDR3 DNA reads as TGTGCCAGCAGCCCCCGCCCCGGGACAGGGTTAGGAGCTTTCTTT.

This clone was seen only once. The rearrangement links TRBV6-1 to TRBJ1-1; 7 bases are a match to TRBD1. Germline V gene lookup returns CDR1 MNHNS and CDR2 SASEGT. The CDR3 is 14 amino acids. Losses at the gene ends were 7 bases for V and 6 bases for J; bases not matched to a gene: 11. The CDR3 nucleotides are TGTGCCAGCACCGACAGGGCCCGAATGGCTGAAGCTTTCTTT. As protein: CASTDRARMAEAFF.

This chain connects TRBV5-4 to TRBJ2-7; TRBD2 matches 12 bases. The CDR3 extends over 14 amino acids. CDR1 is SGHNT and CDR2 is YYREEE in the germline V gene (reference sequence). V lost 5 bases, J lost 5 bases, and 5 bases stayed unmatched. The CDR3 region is CASSDRTSGDEQYF. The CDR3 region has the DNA TGTGCCAGCAGTGATCGGACTAGCGGGGACGAGCAGTACTTC.

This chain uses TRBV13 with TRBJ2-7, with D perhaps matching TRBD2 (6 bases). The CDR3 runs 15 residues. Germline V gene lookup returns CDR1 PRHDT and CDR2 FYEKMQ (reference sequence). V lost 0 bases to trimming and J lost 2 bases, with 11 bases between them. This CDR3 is CASSLGLADTYEQYF. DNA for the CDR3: TGTGCCAGCAGCTTAGGGTTAGCGGATACCTACGAGCAGTACTTC.

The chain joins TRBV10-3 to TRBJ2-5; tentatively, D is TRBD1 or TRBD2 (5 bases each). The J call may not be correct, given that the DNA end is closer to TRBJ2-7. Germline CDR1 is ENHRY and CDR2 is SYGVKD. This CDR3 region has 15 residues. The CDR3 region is CAISDGQGAPYEQYF. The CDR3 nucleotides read TGTGCCATCAGTGATGGCCAGGGAGCCCCCTACGAGCAGTACTTC.